This T cell receptor beta chain was recorded in a study of T cell responses to AZD1222 COVID-19 vaccine. Study observations and caveats: Donors in the cohort were predominantly white British and more often female, and clonal diversity was possibly underestimated. Baseline seropositives among AZD1222 recipients totaled only five or six.

About this clone itself: Its antigen remains unknown.

Profiling relied on immunoSEQ multiplex PCR, and the TCRdb table lists in-frame clones only, not all of them. The data hold more than 95,000 clones, with about 90% observed a single time. The CDR3 spans 14 residues. Germline V lookup: CDR1 SGHDT, CDR2 YYEEEE. V was clipped by 3 bases and J by 7 bases; unmatched bases: 6. Sequencing used peripheral blood, obtained on day 0 of AZD1222 vaccination. This TCR was recovered from an adult in good health. The rearrangement uses TRBV5-6 and TRBJ2-2; TRBD1 agrees at 7 bases. This CDR3 reads CASSSTGVNGELFF. The CDR3 DNA follows: TGTGCCAGCAGCTCAACAGGGGTGAACGGGGAGCTGTTTTTT.